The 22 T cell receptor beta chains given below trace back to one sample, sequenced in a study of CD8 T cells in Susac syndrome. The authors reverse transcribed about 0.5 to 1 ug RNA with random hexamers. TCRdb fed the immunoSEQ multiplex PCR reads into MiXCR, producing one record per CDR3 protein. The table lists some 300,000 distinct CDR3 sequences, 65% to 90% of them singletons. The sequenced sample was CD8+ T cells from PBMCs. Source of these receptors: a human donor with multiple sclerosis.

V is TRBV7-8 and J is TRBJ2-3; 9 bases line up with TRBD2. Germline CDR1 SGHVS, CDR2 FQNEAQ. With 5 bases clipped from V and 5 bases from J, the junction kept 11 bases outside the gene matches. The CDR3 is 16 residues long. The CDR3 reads CASSTRGSGRGDTQYF. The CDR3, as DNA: TGTGCCAGCAGCACTCGAGGTAGCGGGAGAGGAGATACGCAGTATTTT.

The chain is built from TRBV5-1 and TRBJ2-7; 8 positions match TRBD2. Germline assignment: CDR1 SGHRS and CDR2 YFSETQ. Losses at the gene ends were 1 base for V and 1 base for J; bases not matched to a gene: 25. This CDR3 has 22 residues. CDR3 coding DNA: TGCGCCAGCAGCTTGAAAACGTATGGGGTCATATCGGCGGGAGGTCAATCCTACGAGCAGTACTTC. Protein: CASSLKTYGVISAGGQSYEQYF.

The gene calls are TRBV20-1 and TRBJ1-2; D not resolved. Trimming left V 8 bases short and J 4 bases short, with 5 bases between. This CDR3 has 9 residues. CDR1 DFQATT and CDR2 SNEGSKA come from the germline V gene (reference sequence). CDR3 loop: CSSFYGYTF. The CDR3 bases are TGCAGTTCCTTCTATGGCTACACCTTC.

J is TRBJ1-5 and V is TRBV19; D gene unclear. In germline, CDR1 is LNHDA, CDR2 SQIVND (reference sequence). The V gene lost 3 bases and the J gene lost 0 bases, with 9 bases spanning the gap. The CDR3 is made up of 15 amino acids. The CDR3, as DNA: TGTGCCAGTAGTATTACGGACTATAGCAATCAGCCCCAGCATTTT. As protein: CASSITDYSNQPQHF.

In DNA form, the CDR3 reads TGCAGTGCTAGGTCCGGGAGGCCTCTCTACGAGCAGTACTTC. As protein: CSARSGRPLYEQYF. This chain uses TRBV20-1 with TRBJ2-7; 7 bases fit TRBD2. The germline V gene has CDR1 DFQATT and CDR2 SNEGSKA (reference sequence). The J segment lost 3 bases and the V segment lost 3 bases, leaving 8 bases of the junction unmatched. This CDR3 comprises 14 residues.

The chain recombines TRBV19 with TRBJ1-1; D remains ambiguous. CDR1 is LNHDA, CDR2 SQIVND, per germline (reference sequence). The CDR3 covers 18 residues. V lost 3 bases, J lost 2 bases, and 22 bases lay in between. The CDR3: CASSISRRWASLNTEAFF. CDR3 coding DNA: TGTGCCAGTAGTATTTCTAGGCGCTGGGCAAGCCTAAACACTGAAGCTTTCTTT.

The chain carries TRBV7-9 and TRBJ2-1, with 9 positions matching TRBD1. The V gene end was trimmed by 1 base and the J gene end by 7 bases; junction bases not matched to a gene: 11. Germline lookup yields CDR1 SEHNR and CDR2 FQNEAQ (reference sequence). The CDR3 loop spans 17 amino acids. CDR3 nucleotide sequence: TGTGCCAGCAGCTTAGACTTAGGGACAGGGAGAAGGAATGAGCAGTTCTTC. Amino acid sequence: CASSLDLGTGRRNEQFF.

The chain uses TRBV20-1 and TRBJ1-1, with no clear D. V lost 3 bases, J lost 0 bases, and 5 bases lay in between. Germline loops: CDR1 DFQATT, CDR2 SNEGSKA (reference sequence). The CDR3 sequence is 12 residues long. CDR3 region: CSASGLNTEAFF. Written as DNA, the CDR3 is TGCAGTGCTAGTGGACTGAACACTGAAGCTTTCTTT.

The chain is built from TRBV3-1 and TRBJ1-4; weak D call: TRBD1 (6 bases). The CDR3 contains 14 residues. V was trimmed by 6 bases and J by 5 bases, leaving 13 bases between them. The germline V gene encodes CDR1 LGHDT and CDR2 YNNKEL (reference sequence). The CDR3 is CASSRTDLNEKLFF. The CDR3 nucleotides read TGTGCCAGCAGTCGGACAGACCTCAATGAAAAACTGTTTTTT.

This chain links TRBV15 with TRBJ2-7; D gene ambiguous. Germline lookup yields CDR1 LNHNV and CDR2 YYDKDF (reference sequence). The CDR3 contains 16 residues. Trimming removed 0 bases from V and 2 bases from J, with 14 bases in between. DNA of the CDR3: TGTGCCACCAGCAGAGATAGATCGGGTCGTCCCTACGAGCAGTACTTC. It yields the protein CATSRDRSGRPYEQYF.

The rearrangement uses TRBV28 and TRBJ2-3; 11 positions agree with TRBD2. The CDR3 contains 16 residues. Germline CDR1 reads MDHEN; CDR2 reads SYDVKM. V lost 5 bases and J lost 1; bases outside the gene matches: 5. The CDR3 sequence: CASSQVAGGGTDTQYF. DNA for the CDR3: TGTGCCAGCAGTCAGGTAGCGGGAGGGGGCACAGATACGCAGTATTTT.

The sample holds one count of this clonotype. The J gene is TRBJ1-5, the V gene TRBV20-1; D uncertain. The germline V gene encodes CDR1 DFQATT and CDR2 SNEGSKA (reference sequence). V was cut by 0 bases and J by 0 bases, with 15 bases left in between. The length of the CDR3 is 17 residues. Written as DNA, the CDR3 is TGCAGTGCTAGAGATTACCCGAGGGAGGATAGCAATCAGCCCCAGCATTTT. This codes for CSARDYPREDSNQPQHF.

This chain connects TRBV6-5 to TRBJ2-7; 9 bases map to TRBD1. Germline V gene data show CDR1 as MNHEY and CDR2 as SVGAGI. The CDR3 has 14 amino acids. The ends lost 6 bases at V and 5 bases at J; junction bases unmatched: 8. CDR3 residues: CASSTGQGFDEQYF. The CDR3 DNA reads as TGTGCCAGCAGCACTGGACAGGGGTTCGACGAGCAGTACTTC.

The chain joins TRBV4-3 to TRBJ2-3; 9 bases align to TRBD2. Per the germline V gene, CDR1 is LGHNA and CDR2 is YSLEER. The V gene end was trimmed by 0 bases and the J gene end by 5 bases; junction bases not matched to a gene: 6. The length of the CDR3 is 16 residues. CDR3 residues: CASSQDATSGLDTQYF. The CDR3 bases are TGCGCCAGCAGCCAAGATGCGACTAGCGGATTAGATACGCAGTATTTT.

CDR3 region: CASSTRDRELTTDTQYF. The DNA for the CDR3 is TGTGCCAGCAGTACCCGGGACAGGGAGTTAACGACAGATACGCAGTATTTT. The chain employs TRBV27 and TRBJ2-3; 9 nucleotides match TRBD1. This CDR3 is built from 17 residues. Germline values: CDR1 MNHEY, CDR2 SMNVEV (reference sequence). V trimming: 5 bases; J trimming: 3 bases; junction bases outside the gene matches: 12.

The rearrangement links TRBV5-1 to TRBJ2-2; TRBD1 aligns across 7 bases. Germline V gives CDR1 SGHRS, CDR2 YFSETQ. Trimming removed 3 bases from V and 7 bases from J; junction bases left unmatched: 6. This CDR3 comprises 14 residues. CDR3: CASSYTGVSGELFF. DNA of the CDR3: TGCGCCAGCAGCTACACAGGGGTCAGCGGGGAGCTGTTTTTT.

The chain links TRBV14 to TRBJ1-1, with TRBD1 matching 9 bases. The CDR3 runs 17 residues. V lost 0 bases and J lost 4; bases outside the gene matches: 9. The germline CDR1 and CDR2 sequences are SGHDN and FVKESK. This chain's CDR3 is CASSQDKTGGSSTEAFF. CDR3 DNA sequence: TGTGCCAGCAGCCAAGATAAGACAGGGGGGTCAAGCACTGAAGCTTTCTTT.

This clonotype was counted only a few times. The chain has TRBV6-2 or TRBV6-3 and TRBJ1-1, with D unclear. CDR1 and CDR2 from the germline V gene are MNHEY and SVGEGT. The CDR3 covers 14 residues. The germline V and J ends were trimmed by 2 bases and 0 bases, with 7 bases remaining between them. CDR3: CASSYDSVNTEAFF. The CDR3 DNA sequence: TGTGCCAGCAGTTACGATTCGGTGAACACTGAAGCTTTCTTT.

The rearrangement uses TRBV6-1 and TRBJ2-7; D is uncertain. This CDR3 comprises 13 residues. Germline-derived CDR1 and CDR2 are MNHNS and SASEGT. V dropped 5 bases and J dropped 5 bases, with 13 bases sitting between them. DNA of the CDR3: TGTGCCAGCAGTTCAGGCAGTGCCGACGAGCAGTACTTC. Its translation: CASSSGSADEQYF.

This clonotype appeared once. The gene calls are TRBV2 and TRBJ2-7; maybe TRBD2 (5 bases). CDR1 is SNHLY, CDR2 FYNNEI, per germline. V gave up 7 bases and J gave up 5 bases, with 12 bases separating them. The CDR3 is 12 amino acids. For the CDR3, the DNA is TGTGCCAGCAAGCGGAGACACGACGAGCAGTACTTC. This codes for CASKRRHDEQYF. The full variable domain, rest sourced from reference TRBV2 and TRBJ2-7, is EPEVTQTPSHQVTQMGQEVILRCVPISNHLYFYWYRQILGQKVEFLVSFYNNEISEKSEIFDDQFSVERPDGSNFTLKIRSTKLEDSAMYFCASKRRHDEQYFGPGTRLTVT.

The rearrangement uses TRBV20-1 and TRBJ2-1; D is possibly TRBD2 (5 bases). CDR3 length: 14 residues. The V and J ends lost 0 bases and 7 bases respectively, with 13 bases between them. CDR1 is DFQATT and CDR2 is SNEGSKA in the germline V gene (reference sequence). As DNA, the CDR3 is TGCAGTGCTAGAGATTTAATCCCGGGGAATGAGCAGTTCTTC. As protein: CSARDLIPGNEQFF.

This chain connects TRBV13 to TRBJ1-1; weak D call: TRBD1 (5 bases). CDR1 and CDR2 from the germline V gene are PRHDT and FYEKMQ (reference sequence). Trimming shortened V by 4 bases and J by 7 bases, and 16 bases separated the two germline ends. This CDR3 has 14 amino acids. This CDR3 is CASSYQTGTVEAFF. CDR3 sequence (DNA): TGTGCCAGCAGCTACCAGACCGGGACGGTTGAAGCTTTCTTT.